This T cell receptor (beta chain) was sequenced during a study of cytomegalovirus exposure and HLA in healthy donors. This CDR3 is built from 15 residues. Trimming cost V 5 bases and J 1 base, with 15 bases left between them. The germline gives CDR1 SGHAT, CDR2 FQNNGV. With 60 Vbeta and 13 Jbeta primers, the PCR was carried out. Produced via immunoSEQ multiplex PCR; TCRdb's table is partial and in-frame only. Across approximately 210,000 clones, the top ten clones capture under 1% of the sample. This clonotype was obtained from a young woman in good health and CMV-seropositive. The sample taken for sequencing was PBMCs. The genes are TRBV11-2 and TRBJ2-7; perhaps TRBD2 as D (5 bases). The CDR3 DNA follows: TGTGCCAGCAGCGCCGGACTGTTGCTGTCCTACGAGCAGTACTTC. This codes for CASSAGLLLSYEQYF.